The 25 T cell receptor beta chains listed next were all sequenced from one sample in a study of blood T cell repertoires in COVID-19. Assay: immunoSEQ multiplex PCR; the TCRdb copy retains only in-frame clones and omits some. The sample includes 100,000 to 150,000 clones, roughly 80% of them seen just once. The sequencing sample was made of PBMCs or T cells enriched from blood (not recorded which). The receptors stem from a man aged 40-49 years with acute COVID-19.

The V call is TRBV9, the J call TRBJ2-1, with 12 bases aligning to TRBD2. This CDR3 is built from 16 residues. V was pared by 0 bases and J by 4 bases, with 2 bases of the junction left unmatched. Germline V gene sequence: CDR1 SGDLS, CDR2 YYNGEE. CDR3 in DNA: TGTGCCAGCAGCGTAGGGACTAGCGGGACGTACAATGAGCAGTTCTTC. Amino acid sequence: CASSVGTSGTYNEQFF.

The chain combines TRBV12-3 or TRBV12-4 with TRBJ2-6; D perhaps matches TRBD2 (5 bases). With 8 bases removed from V and 0 bases from J, the gap between germline ends came to 5 bases. The CDR3 loop spans 13 amino acids. CDR3 sequence (DNA): TGTGCCAGCCGGGGCTCTGGGGCCAACGTCCTGACTTTC. It specifies CASRGSGANVLTF.

The rearrangement links TRBV5-1 to TRBJ2-1; D is unclear. This CDR3 has 13 residues. V shed 0 bases and J shed 7 bases, with 8 bases lying between them. Per the germline V gene, CDR1 is SGHRS and CDR2 is YFSETQ. CDR3 amino acids: CASSLGERNEQFF. In nucleotides, the CDR3 is TGCGCCAGCAGCTTGGGCGAGAGGAATGAGCAGTTCTTC.

The chain has TRBV2 and TRBJ2-7; the match to TRBD1 covers 9 bases. Germline CDR1 SNHLY, CDR2 FYNNEI. V gave up 7 bases and J gave up 2 bases; unmatched junction bases: 6. The CDR3 is 14 amino acids. CDR3 DNA sequence: TGTGCCAGCAATTTGGACAGGGGAACCTACGAGCAGTACTTC. Translated: CASNLDRGTYEQYF. The variable domain in full, with the rest retrieved from reference TRBV2 and TRBJ2-7, is EPEVTQTPSHQVTQMGQEVILRCVPISNHLYFYWYRQILGQKVEFLVSFYNNEISEKSEIFDDQFSVERPDGSNFTLKIRSTKLEDSAMYFCASNLDRGTYEQYFGPGTRLTVT.

The V and J genes are TRBV5-1 and TRBJ2-3, with D perhaps matching TRBD2 (5 bases). The CDR3 totals 15 residues. From germline, CDR1 is SGHRS and CDR2 YFSETQ. The V end was cut by 0 bases, the J end by 5 bases, with 13 bases between. The CDR3 loop reads CASSLGTPDRDTQYF. The CDR3 nucleotides are TGCGCCAGCAGCTTGGGGACTCCGGACCGAGATACGCAGTATTTT.

This clone was counted a few times. V gene TRBV5-6 combines with J gene TRBJ2-7, with TRBD2 matching over 9 bases. The length of the CDR3 is 14 residues. CDR1 is SGHDT and CDR2 is YYEEEE in the germline V gene. V dropped 5 bases and J dropped 3; count of bases not matched to a gene: 6. CDR3 in DNA: TGTGCCAGCAGGGTAGCGGGAGTGGTCTACGAGCAGTACTTC. Its translation is CASRVAGVVYEQYF.

This clone has just one count. The chain is built from TRBV18 and TRBJ1-1, with D possibly matching TRBD1 (5 bases). CDR1 is KGHSH, CDR2 LQKENI, per germline. The CDR3 spans 13 residues. The V end was cut by 3 bases, the J end by 4 bases, with 9 bases between. CDR3: CASSPGGVTEAFF. Here the CDR3 DNA reads TGTGCCAGCTCACCGGGAGGGGTCACTGAAGCTTTCTTT.

The genes are TRBV3-1 (or the pseudogene TRBV3-2) and TRBJ1-5, with no clear D. This CDR3 has 15 residues. V was cut by 0 bases and J by 0 bases, with 6 bases left in between. The germline V gene encodes CDR1 LGHDT and CDR2 YNNKEL (reference sequence). In DNA, the CDR3 is TGTGCCAGCAGCCAAGATACGGTTAGCAATCAGCCCCAGCATTTT. Its protein is CASSQDTVSNQPQHF.

As regards this clone: Germline is not matched at one junction end, which may reflect a read error. The J gene is TRBJ2-3, the V gene TRBV7-7, with D tentatively TRBD2 (5 bases). The CDR3 covers 14 residues. Germline V CDR1 and CDR2: SSHAT, FNYEAQ (reference sequence). The CDR3 coding sequence is TGTGCTAGCAGTCTACTAGAAGCGACAGATACGCAGTATTTT. Translation gives CASSLLEATDTQYF.

This rearrangement joins TRBV7-9 to TRBJ1-1; D gene uncertain. The CDR3 spans 11 residues. V was shortened by 2 bases and J by 8 bases, with 6 bases between the two germline ends. Germline V lookup: CDR1 SEHNR, CDR2 FQNEAQ (reference sequence). This chain's CDR3 is CASSLSPEAFF. The DNA for the CDR3 is TGTGCCAGCAGCTTAAGCCCCGAAGCTTTCTTT.

The J gene is TRBJ1-2, the V gene TRBV6-5; possibly TRBD1 for D (6 bases). The CDR3 is 14 residues long. Trimming shortened V by 0 bases and J by 8 bases, and 13 bases separated the two germline ends. CDR1 and CDR2 (germline): MNHEY, SVGAGI. The CDR3 here is CASSYSGGRLGYTF. The CDR3 nucleotides read TGTGCCAGCAGTTACTCAGGGGGACGACTCGGCTACACCTTC.

This clone has only a few counts. V is TRBV10-1 and J is TRBJ1-1; tentative D call: TRBD1 (5 bases). Trimming removed 3 bases at V and 2 bases at J, with 7 bases between. The CDR3 length is 13 residues. The germline V gene encodes CDR1 WNHNN and CDR2 SYGVQD (reference sequence). CDR3 protein: CASSDQGNTEAFF. The DNA for the CDR3 is TGCGCCAGCAGTGATCAGGGTAACACTGAAGCTTTCTTT.

This clone was seen a few times. The chain recombines TRBV2 with TRBJ1-2; the D is unclear. The CDR3 contains 13 residues. CDR1 and CDR2 (germline): SNHLY, FYNNEI. The V gene lost 4 bases and the J gene lost 6 bases, with 12 bases spanning the gap. CDR3 sequence: CASSGRRENGYTF. In DNA, the CDR3 is TGTGCCAGCAGTGGTCGGAGGGAAAATGGCTACACCTTC.

This chain connects TRBV5-6 to TRBJ2-7; D might be TRBD1 (5 bases). V lost 3 bases, J lost 2 bases, and 15 bases lay in between. Germline V gives CDR1 SGHDT, CDR2 YYEEEE. The CDR3 is 15 residues long. In DNA form, the CDR3 reads TGTGCCAGCAGCTCCCCCCAGGGTCTCCCCTACGAGCAGTACTTC. Its translation is CASSSPQGLPYEQYF.

The chain employs TRBV11-3 and TRBJ2-5; D remains ambiguous. CDR1 is SGHNT, CDR2 YENEEA, per germline. CDR3 length equals 12 residues. V was shortened by 6 bases and J by 5 bases, with 10 bases between the two germline ends. CDR3: CASSGPSETQYF. The CDR3 nucleotides read TGTGCCAGCAGTGGGCCGAGTGAGACCCAGTACTTC.

The chain uses TRBV5-1 and TRBJ2-7; 7 bases are a match to TRBD1. Germline V CDR1 and CDR2: SGHRS, YFSETQ. The CDR3 totals 15 residues. V lost 3 bases and J lost 3; bases outside the gene matches: 9. The CDR3 is CASSSGLTGFYEQYF. CDR3 nucleotide sequence: TGCGCCAGCAGCTCCGGATTGACAGGGTTCTACGAGCAGTACTTC.

The chain uses TRBV24-1 and TRBJ2-5; 8 bases map to TRBD1. CDR1 is KGHDR, CDR2 SFDVKD, per germline. The CDR3 spans 15 residues. The V segment lost 4 bases and the J segment 5 bases; nucleotides outside the gene matches: 8. The CDR3 region has the DNA TGTGCCACCAGTGACCCGGCAGGGGGCTCCGAGACCCAGTACTTC. The encoded protein is CATSDPAGGSETQYF.

V and J are TRBV27 and TRBJ2-5; 7 nucleotides align to TRBD1. Unmatched junction bases numbered 9, after V lost 4 bases and J lost 4 bases. This CDR3 has 15 residues. The germline V gene encodes CDR1 MNHEY and CDR2 SMNVEV (reference sequence). The CDR3 DNA sequence: TGTGCCAGCAGTTGGACGGGACAGATCTCAGAGACCCAGTACTTC. Residues: CASSWTGQISETQYF.

The genes are TRBV2 and TRBJ2-5; maybe TRBD2 (6 bases). V shed 4 bases and J shed 3 bases, with 15 bases lying between them. CDR1 is SNHLY, CDR2 FYNNEI, per germline. This CDR3 is built from 15 residues. In nucleotides, the CDR3 is TGTGCCAGCAGTGGCGGGGCCCTCAAGGAAGAGACCCAGTACTTC. Amino acid sequence: CASSGGALKEETQYF.

This chain links TRBV19 with TRBJ1-5; perhaps TRBD1 as D (5 bases). This CDR3 contains 13 residues. Germline CDR1 is LNHDA and CDR2 is SQIVND (reference sequence). Deletions cut 3 bases from V and 11 bases from J, with 14 bases between. CDR3 protein: CASSIPPGQAQHF. CDR3 sequence (DNA): TGTGCCAGTAGTATCCCCCCAGGGCAGGCCCAGCATTTT.

This chain connects TRBV6-5 to TRBJ2-7, with TRBD1 matching over 7 bases. The V and J ends lost 0 bases and 3 bases, in that order; junction bases with no gene match: 8. The CDR3 has 16 amino acids. The V gene's germline CDR1 is MNHEY and CDR2 SVGAGI. The CDR3 DNA follows: TGTGCCAGCAGTTACTCGGTCGGGACAGCTGACTACGAGCAGTACTTC. It specifies CASSYSVGTADYEQYF.

This clone was observed a handful of times. This rearrangement joins TRBV18 to TRBJ2-3, with TRBD1 matching 9 bases. Germline assignment: CDR1 KGHSH and CDR2 LQKENI. The CDR3 contains 17 residues. J was trimmed by 4 bases and V by 5 bases; bases with no gene match: 13. CDR3 sequence: CASSFEPGQGGADTQYF. The CDR3 DNA follows: TGTGCCAGCTCATTCGAACCGGGACAGGGTGGCGCAGATACGCAGTATTTT.

This clone was recorded only once. This chain uses TRBV2 with TRBJ1-1; a weak D match, TRBD1 (6 bases). V lost 5 bases, J lost 5 bases, and 9 bases lay in between. This CDR3 comprises 12 residues. The germline CDR1 and CDR2 sequences are SNHLY and FYNNEI. The CDR3 protein is CASSIGQTEAFF. The CDR3 nucleotides are TGTGCCAGCAGTATAGGACAGACTGAAGCTTTCTTT.

This clone has more than one count but fewer than ten. The chain combines TRBV7-3 with TRBJ2-2, with D tentatively TRBD2 (6 bases). V lost 6 bases and J 6 bases, leaving 20 bases between the germline ends. The CDR3 covers 16 residues. The V gene's germline CDR1 is SGHTA and CDR2 FQGTGA. CDR3 amino acids: CASSARRGAVSGELFF. The CDR3 nucleotides read TGTGCCAGCAGTGCTAGACGCGGGGCCGTGTCCGGGGAGCTGTTTTTT.

J is TRBJ2-3 and V is TRBV2, with TRBD2 matching over 15 bases. The CDR3 covers 16 residues. The V and J ends lost 4 bases and 3 bases, in that order; junction bases with no gene match: 2. The germline V gene encodes CDR1 SNHLY and CDR2 FYNNEI. The CDR3 DNA is TGTGCCAGCAGTGGAGGACTAGCGGGGGGGACAGATACGCAGTATTTT. It specifies CASSGGLAGGTDTQYF.